This T cell receptor beta chain derives from a study of response to subunit inactivated influenza vaccine. Findings and limits, study-wide: Authors suggested seasonal influenza vaccinations each recruit few new T cells.

The CDR3 length is 12 residues. V gave up 7 bases and J gave up 8 bases, with 14 bases separating them. Using its own MiXCR run on the RT-PCR reads, TCRdb lists one record per CDR3 protein. The sample shows hundreds of thousands of distinct CDR3 sequences, around 13% of them seen only once. This clonotype appeared many times. Its antigen remains unidentified. The sequence came from a man aged 45-65 years who received an inactivated influenza vaccine. This chain uses TRBV12-3 or TRBV12-4 with TRBJ1-2; possible D gene TRBD1, 5 bases. Material: PBMCs from blood, obtained 35 to 45 days after vaccination. The CDR3 nucleotides are TGTGCCAGCACTATCGGGGACTGGGGCTACACCTTC. Its protein is CASTIGDWGYTF.